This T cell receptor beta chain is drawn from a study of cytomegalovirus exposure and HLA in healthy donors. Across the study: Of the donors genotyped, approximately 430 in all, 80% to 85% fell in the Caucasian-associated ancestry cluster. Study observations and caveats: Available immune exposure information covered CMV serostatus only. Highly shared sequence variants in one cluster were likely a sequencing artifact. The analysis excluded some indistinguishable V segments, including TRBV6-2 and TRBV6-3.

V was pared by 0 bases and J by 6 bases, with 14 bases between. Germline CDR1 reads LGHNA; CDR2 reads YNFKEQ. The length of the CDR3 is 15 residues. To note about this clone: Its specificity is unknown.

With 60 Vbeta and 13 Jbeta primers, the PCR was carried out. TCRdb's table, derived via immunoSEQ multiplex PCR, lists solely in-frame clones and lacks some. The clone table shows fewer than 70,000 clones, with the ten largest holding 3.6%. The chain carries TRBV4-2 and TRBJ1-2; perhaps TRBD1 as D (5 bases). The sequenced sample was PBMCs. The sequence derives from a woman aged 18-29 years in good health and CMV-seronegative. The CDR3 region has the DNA TGTGCCAGCAGCCAAGAAGGGCAGGGCCCCCATGGCTACACCTTC. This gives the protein CASSQEGQGPHGYTF.